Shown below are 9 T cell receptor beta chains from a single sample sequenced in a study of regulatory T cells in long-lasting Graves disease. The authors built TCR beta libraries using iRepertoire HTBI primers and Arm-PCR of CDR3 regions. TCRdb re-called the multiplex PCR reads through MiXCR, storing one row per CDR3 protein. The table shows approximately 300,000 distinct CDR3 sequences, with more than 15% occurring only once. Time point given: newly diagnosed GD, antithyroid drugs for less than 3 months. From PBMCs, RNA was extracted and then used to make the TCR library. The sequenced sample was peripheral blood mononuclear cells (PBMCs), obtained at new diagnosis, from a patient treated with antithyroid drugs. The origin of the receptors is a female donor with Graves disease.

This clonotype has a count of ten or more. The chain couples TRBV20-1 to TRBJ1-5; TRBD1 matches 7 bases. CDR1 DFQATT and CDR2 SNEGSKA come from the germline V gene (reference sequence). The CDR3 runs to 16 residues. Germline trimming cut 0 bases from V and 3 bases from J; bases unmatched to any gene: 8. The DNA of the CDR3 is TGCAGTGCTAGAGATTCGGAGGGGGCGTACAATCAGCCCCAGCATTTT. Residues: CSARDSEGAYNQPQHF.

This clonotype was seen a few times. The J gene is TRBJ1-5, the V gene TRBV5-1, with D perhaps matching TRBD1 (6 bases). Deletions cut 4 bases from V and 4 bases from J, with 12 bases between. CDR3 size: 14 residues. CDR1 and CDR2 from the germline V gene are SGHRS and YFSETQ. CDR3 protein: CASSTGQANQPQHF. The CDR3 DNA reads TGCGCCAGCAGCACGGGACAAGCTAATCAGCCCCAGCATTTT.

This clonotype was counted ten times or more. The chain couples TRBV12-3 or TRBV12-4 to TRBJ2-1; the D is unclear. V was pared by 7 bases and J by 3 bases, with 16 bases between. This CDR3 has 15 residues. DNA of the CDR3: TGTGCCAGCACTCCTTCAGCTCGTAACTACAATGAGCAGTTCTTC. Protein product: CASTPSARNYNEQFF.

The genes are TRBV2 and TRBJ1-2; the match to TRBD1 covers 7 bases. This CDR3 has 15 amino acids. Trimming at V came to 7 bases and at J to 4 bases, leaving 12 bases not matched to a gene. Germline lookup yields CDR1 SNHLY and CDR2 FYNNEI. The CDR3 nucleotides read TGTGCCAGCAACCTGAGGACAGGTTATATCTATGGCTACACCTTC. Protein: CASNLRTGYIYGYTF.

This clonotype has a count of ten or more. CDR3 residues: CASGGPQYQETQYF. The DNA for the CDR3 is TGTGCCAGCGGGGGCCCCCAGTACCAAGAGACCCAGTACTTC. This chain joins TRBV28 and TRBJ2-5; TRBD1 might be the D (6 bases). The V end was cut by 8 bases, the J end by 0 bases, with 13 bases between. Germline CDR1 MDHEN, CDR2 SYDVKM. This CDR3 region has 14 residues.

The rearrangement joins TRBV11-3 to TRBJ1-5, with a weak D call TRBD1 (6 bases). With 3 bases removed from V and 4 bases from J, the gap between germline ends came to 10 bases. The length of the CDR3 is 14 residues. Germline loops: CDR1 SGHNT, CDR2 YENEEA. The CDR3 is CASSFRQDNQPQHF. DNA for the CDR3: TGTGCCAGCAGCTTCCGACAGGATAATCAGCCCCAGCATTTT.

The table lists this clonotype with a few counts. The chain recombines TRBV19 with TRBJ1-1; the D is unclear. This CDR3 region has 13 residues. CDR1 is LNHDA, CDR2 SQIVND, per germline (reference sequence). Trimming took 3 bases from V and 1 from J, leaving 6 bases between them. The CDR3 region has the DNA TGTGCCAGTAGTATCTCATCGAACACTGAAGCTTTCTTT. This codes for CASSISSNTEAFF.

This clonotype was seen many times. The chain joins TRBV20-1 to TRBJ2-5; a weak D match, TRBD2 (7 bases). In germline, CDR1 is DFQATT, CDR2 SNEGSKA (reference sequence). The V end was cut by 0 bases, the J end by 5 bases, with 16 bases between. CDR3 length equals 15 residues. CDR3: CSARDMRERGETQYF. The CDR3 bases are TGCAGTGCTAGAGATATGCGGGAGAGGGGGGAGACCCAGTACTTC.

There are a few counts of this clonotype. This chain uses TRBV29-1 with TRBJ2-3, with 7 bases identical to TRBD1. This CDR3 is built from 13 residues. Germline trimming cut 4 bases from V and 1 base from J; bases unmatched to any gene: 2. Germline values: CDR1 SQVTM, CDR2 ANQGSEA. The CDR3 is CSVGQGRTDTQYF. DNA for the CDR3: TGCAGCGTTGGACAGGGTCGCACAGATACGCAGTATTTT.